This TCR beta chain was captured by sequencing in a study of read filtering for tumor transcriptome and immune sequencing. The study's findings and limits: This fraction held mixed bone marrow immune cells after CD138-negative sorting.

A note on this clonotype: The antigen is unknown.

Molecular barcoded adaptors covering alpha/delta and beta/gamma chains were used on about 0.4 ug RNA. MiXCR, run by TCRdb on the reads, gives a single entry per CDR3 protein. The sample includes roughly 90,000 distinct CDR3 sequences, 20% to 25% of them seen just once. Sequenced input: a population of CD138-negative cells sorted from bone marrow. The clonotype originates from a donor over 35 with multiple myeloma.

CDR3 in DNA: TGCAGTGCTGGAGGACAGGGGAGACTCTACACTGAAGCTTTCTTT. It encodes CSAGGQGRLYTEAFF. This chain connects TRBV20-1 to TRBJ1-1; 9 bases align to TRBD1. CDR1 is DFQATT and CDR2 is SNEGSKA in the germline V gene (reference sequence). V lost 5 bases to trimming and J lost 3 bases; unmatched junction nucleotides: 10. The CDR3 spans 15 residues.